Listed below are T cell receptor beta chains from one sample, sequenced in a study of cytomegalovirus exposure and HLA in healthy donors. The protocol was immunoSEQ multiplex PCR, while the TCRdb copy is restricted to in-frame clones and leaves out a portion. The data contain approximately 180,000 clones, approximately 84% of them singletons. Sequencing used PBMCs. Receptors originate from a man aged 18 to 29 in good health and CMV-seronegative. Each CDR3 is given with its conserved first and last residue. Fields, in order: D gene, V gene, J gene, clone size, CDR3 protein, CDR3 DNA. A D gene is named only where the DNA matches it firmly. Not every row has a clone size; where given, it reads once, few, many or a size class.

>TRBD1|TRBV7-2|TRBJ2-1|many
CASGRTGDYNEQFF
TGTGCCAGCGGTAGGACAGGGGACTACAATGAGCAGTTCTTC
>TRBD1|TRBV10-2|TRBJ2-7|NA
CATNAPGQSSYEQYF
TGCGCCACCAACGCTCCGGGACAGAGCTCCTACGAGCAGTACTTC
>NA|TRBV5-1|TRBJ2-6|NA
CASSLGGGSGANVLTF
TGCGCCAGCAGCTTGGGGGGAGGCTCTGGGGCCAACGTCCTGACTTTC
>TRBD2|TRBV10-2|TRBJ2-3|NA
CASTDGLAADTDTQYF
TGCGCCAGCACCGACGGACTAGCGGCCGACACAGATACGCAGTATTTT
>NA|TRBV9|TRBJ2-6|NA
CASSVEDSIFSGANVLTF
TGTGCCAGCAGCGTAGAGGACAGTATTTTCTCTGGGGCCAACGTCCTGACTTTC
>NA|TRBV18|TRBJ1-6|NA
CASSPIRANSPLHF
TGTGCCAGCTCACCCATCAGGGCAAATTCACCCCTCCACTTT
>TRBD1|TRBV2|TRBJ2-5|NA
CASSDLQGGRETQYF
TGTGCCAGCAGTGACCTACAGGGGGGTAGGGAGACCCAGTACTTC
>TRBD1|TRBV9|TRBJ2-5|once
CASSTRQGKETQYF
TGTGCCAGCAGCACTCGACAGGGGAAAGAGACCCAGTACTTC
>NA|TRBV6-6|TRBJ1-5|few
CASSRLVRDQPQHF
TGTGCCAGCAGTAGATTGGTGCGTGATCAGCCCCAGCATTTT
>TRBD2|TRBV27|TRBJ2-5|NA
CASSSLEGLAVETQYF
TGTGCCAGCAGTTCTCTCGAGGGACTAGCGGTTGAGACCCAGTACTTC
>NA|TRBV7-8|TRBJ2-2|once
CASSLVTGRTGELFF
TGTGCCAGCAGCTTAGTGACAGGGAGGACCGGGGAGCTGTTTTTT
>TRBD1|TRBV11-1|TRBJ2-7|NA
CASRGQGSYEQYF
TGTGCCAGCAGAGGACAGGGGTCCTACGAGCAGTACTTC
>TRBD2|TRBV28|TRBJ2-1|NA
CASSPRLGLAGRSNEQFF
TGTGCCAGCAGTCCCCGATTAGGACTAGCGGGAAGGAGCAATGAGCAGTTCTTC
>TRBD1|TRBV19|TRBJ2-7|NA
CASSIRTGTVEQYF
TGTGCCAGTAGTATAAGGACAGGAACCGTGGAGCAGTACTTC
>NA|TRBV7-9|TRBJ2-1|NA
CASGSAGEQFF
TGTGCCAGCGGTTCGGCGGGTGAGCAGTTCTTC
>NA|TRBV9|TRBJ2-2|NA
CASSVDSARGNTGELFF
TGTGCCAGCAGCGTAGATTCCGCCAGGGGCAACACCGGGGAGCTGTTTTTT
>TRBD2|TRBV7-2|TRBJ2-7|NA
CASSFTSGAYEQYF
TGTGCCAGCAGCTTTACTAGCGGAGCCTACGAGCAGTACTTC